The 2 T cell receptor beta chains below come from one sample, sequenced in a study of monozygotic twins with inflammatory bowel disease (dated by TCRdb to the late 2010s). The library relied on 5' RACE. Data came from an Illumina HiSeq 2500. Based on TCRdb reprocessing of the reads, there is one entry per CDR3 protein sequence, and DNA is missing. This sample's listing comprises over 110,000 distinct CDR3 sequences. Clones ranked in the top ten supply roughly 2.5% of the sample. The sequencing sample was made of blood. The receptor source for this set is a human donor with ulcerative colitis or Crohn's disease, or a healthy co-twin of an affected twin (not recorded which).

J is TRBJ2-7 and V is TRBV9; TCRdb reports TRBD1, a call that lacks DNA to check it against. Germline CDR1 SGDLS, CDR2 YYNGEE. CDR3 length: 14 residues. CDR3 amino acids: CASSLGGTSYEQYF.

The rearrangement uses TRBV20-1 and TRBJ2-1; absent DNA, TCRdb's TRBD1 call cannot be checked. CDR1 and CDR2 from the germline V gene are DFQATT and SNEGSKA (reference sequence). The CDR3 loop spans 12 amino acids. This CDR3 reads CSAPDRPNEQFF.